The clone carrying this T cell receptor (beta chain) was seen a few times. As yet, its antigen is unknown. The V and J ends lost 3 bases and 4 bases respectively, with 15 bases between them. Germline CDR1 and CDR2: SGHDN and FVKESK. The CDR3 sequence is 15 residues long. This sample is part of a study of beta chain features in type 1 diabetes. Regarding the study as a whole: Shorter TCRB CDR3s, moderately but significantly so, were found in Type 1 diabetes patients in all four CD4+ subsets.

Sequenced material consisted of expressed TCRB transcripts (all of the isolated RNA was reverse transcribed). Some clones are missing from TCRdb's copy, which holds only in-frame ones; the method was immunoSEQ multiplex PCR. The sample lists about 400,000 clones, about 12% occurring once. Sorting with CD45RO/CCR7/CD25/CD127/CD95/CD27 yielded naive, central memory, regulatory and stem-like memory CD4+ cells. The chain employs TRBV14 and TRBJ1-2; D not resolved. The TCR comes from a woman under 30 with type 1 diabetes. What was sequenced was naive CD4+ T cells from blood. CDR3 protein: CASSQLVGLGYGYTF. CDR3 coding DNA: TGTGCCAGCAGCCAGCTAGTGGGTCTCGGCTATGGCTACACCTTC.